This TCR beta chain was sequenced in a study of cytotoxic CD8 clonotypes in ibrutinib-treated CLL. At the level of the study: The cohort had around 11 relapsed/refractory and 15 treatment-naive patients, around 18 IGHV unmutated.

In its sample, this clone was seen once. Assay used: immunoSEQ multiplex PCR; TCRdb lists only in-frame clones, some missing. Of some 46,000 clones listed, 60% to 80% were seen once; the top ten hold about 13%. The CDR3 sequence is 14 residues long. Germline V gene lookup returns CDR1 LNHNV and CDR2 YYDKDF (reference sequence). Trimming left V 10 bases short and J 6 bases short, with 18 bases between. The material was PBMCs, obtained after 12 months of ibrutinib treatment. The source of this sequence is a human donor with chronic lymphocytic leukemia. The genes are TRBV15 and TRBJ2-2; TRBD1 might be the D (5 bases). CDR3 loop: CAIREGDFSGELFF. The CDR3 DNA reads TGTGCCATTAGAGAAGGGGATTTCTCCGGGGAGCTGTTTTTT.